A single sample gave rise to the 13 T cell receptor beta chains below, sequenced in a study of vaccination and CD4 T cells after COVID-19. These receptors' targets are unknown. As for treatment: roughly ten-day PBMC culture with coronavirus spike peptide pools or control peptides (ViraFEST assay). With the Oncomine TCR Beta short-read assay, DNA from cultured CD4+ T cells was sequenced. From the PCR reads, TCRdb called clonotypes with MiXCR, one entry per CDR3 protein. The sample includes 20,000 to 25,000 distinct CDR3 sequences, 65% to 70% of them seen just once. Sequencing was done on a sample of CD4+ T cells from blood, cultured in vitro. These receptors were obtained from a human donor who had recovered from COVID-19.

The chain is built from TRBV2 and TRBJ2-4; no firm D call. Per the germline V gene, CDR1 is SNHLY and CDR2 is FYNNEI. The V gene lost 5 bases and the J gene lost 5 bases, with 4 bases spanning the gap. The CDR3 length is 11 residues. CDR3 amino acids: CASSTQNIQYF. In nucleotides, the CDR3 is TGTGCCAGCAGTACCCAAAACATTCAGTACTTC.

This clonotype has a single count. V is TRBV21-1 and J is TRBJ2-1; TRBD2 is the table's D call, not checked against the DNA. TRBV21-1 is a known pseudogene. This CDR3 spans 15 amino acids. CDR3: CASNDYLRSYNEQFF. CDR3 nucleotide sequence: TGTGCCAGCAACGACTACCTTCGCTCCTACAATGAGCAGTTCTTC.

V gene TRBV11-2 combines with J gene TRBJ2-7; unclear D gene. Trimming removed 0 bases at V and 6 bases at J, with 9 bases between. The V gene's germline CDR1 is SGHAT and CDR2 FQNNGV. The CDR3 has 13 amino acids. CDR3 bases: TGTGCCAGCAGCTTAGATAAGGGATTCGAGCAGTACTTC. It is translated as CASSLDKGFEQYF.

The chain uses TRBV19 and TRBJ2-1, with TRBD1 as a possible D gene (6 bases). Trimming took 1 base from V and 4 from J, leaving 14 bases between them. The CDR3 runs 16 residues. The germline gives CDR1 LNHDA, CDR2 SQIVND (reference sequence). The CDR3 sequence: CASSIGRSQGYNEQFF. In DNA form, the CDR3 reads TGTGCCAGTAGTATAGGGCGCTCCCAGGGGTACAATGAGCAGTTCTTC.

This chain connects TRBV19 to TRBJ1-2, with 7 bases matching TRBD1. The junction had 5 bases not matched to a gene; V was cut back by 9 bases and J by 1 base. Germline loops: CDR1 LNHDA, CDR2 SQIVND (reference sequence). The CDR3 covers 13 residues. The CDR3 spells CASRDRDNYGYTF. The CDR3 DNA reads TGTGCCAGCCGGGACAGAGATAACTATGGCTACACCTTC. Filled out from reference TRBV19 and TRBJ1-2, the complete variable domain reads DGGITQSPKYLFRKEGQNVTLSCEQNLNHDAMYWYRQDPGQGLRLIYYSQIVNDFQKGDIAEGYSVSREKKESFPLTVTSAQKNPTAFYLCASRDRDNYGYTFGSGTRLTVV.

The chain couples TRBV30 to TRBJ1-4, with no clear D. Deletions cut 5 bases from V and 0 bases from J, with 13 bases between. The germline CDR1 and CDR2 sequences are GTSNPN and SVGIG (reference sequence). The CDR3 extends over 15 amino acids. This CDR3 is CAWGGDPATNEKLFF. Written as DNA, the CDR3 is TGTGCCTGGGGAGGAGATCCGGCAACTAATGAAAAACTGTTTTTT.

V gene TRBV11-3 combines with J gene TRBJ2-5; possible D gene TRBD1, 5 bases. This CDR3 is built from 14 residues. V was trimmed by 2 bases and J by 2 bases, leaving 9 bases between them. The germline gives CDR1 SGHNT, CDR2 YENEEA. The CDR3 protein is CASSLIDSQETQYF. The CDR3 DNA reads TGTGCCAGCAGCTTAATCGACAGTCAAGAGACCCAGTACTTC.

The chain is built from TRBV4-3 and TRBJ1-5; 10 positions match TRBD1. This CDR3 contains 13 residues. The germline V gene encodes CDR1 LGHNA and CDR2 YSLEER. V lost 4 bases and J lost 10; bases outside the gene matches: 4. CDR3 in DNA: TGCGCCAGCAGCCGGGACAGGGGAAACCCCCAGCATTTT. It translates to CASSRDRGNPQHF.

The sample holds one count of this clonotype. This chain links TRBV12-3 or TRBV12-4 with TRBJ1-5; D not resolved. Trimming shortened V by 1 base and J by 7 bases, and 5 bases separated the two germline ends. The CDR3 consists of 12 residues. The CDR3 protein is CASSLGEQPQHF. In nucleotides, the CDR3 is TGTGCCAGCAGTTTAGGGGAACAGCCCCAGCATTTT.

The table lists this clonotype with a few counts. The CDR3: CSARESGATGELFF. DNA of the CDR3: TGCAGTGCTAGAGAAAGCGGGGCTACCGGGGAGCTGTTTTTT. This chain connects TRBV20-1 to TRBJ2-2; 7 bases are shared with TRBD2. Germline V gene lookup returns CDR1 DFQATT and CDR2 SNEGSKA (reference sequence). This CDR3 region has 14 residues. V gave up 0 bases and J gave up 5 bases; unmatched junction bases: 3.

V and J are TRBV6-5 and TRBJ1-5; D ambiguous. This CDR3 comprises 15 residues. V gave up 2 bases and J gave up 4 bases, with 12 bases separating them. Germline CDR1 MNHEY, CDR2 SVGAGI. Here the CDR3 reads CASSYLIEGNQPQHF. Written as DNA, the CDR3 is TGTGCCAGCAGTTACCTCATCGAAGGGAATCAGCCCCAGCATTTT.

This chain's CDR3 is CASSLRGLTDTQYF. The CDR3 coding sequence is TGTGCCAGCAGCTTAAGGGGTTTGACAGATACGCAGTATTTT. V and J are TRBV11-2 and TRBJ2-3, with D possibly TRBD1 on 5 matching bases. V lost 2 bases and J lost 3, with 9 bases in between. Germline V gene lookup returns CDR1 SGHAT and CDR2 FQNNGV. The CDR3 sequence is 14 residues long.

The chain carries TRBV7-2 and TRBJ2-7, with TRBD2 matching 9 bases. Germline assignment: CDR1 SGHTA and CDR2 FQGNSA. The CDR3 runs 15 residues. V lost 3 bases to trimming and J lost 7 bases; unmatched junction nucleotides: 10. In nucleotides, the CDR3 is TGTGCCAGCAGCTTGGATAGCGGGAGAACGAGGGAGCAGTACTTC. Translation: CASSLDSGRTREQYF.